This is a list of T cell receptor beta chains from one sample in a study of cytomegalovirus exposure and HLA in healthy donors. Sequencing was performed with immunoSEQ multiplex PCR; in TCRdb, only in-frame clones are kept and a portion is missing. Of about 130,000 clones in the sample, 75% to 80% are singletons; the top ten hold around 3.6%. The sequencing input was PBMCs. The receptors originated from a man aged 35-49 years in good health and CMV-seronegative. Each CDR3 is given with its conserved first and last residue. Fields, in order: clone size, V gene, D gene, J gene, CDR3 DNA, CDR3 protein. D genes are given only for firm matches. Size is omitted from some rows. Given values are once, few, many or a class for expanded clones.

clone size: .; V gene: TRBV19; D gene: .; J gene: TRBJ1-1; CDR3 DNA: TGTGCCAGTAGTGTTCAGGTGAACACTGAAGCTTTCTTT; CDR3 protein: CASSVQVNTEAFF
clone size: .; V gene: TRBV5-1; D gene: .; J gene: TRBJ2-5; CDR3 DNA: TGCGCCAGCAGCGTTAGAACCCAAGAGACCCAGTACTTC; CDR3 protein: CASSVRTQETQYF
clone size: .; V gene: TRBV10-1; D gene: TRBD1; J gene: TRBJ1-5; CDR3 DNA: TGCGCCAGCAGACTACAGGGGGCTAAGCAGCCCCAGCATTTT; CDR3 protein: CASRLQGAKQPQHF
clone size: .; V gene: TRBV10-3; D gene: TRBD1; J gene: TRBJ1-4; CDR3 DNA: TGTGCCATCAGAGAGGGACAGGGGAATGAAAAACTGTTTTTT; CDR3 protein: CAIREGQGNEKLFF
clone size: .; V gene: TRBV5-6; D gene: .; J gene: TRBJ2-5; CDR3 DNA: TGTGCCAGCAGCTTGGTACAGGGTTATAATCCCCAGTACTTC; CDR3 protein: CASSLVQGYNPQYF
clone size: once; V gene: TRBV4-1; D gene: .; J gene: TRBJ2-7; CDR3 DNA: TGCGCCAGCAGCCAAACCAGTGGCCACGAGCAGTACTTC; CDR3 protein: CASSQTSGHEQYF
clone size: .; V gene: TRBV27; D gene: TRBD1; J gene: TRBJ2-7; CDR3 DNA: TGTGCCAGCAGTTTACAGGGGGACGAGCAGTACTTC; CDR3 protein: CASSLQGDEQYF
clone size: .; V gene: TRBV4-1; D gene: .; J gene: TRBJ2-5; CDR3 DNA: TGCGCCAGCAGCCAAGCGGGGGACCAAGAGACCCAGTACTTC; CDR3 protein: CASSQAGDQETQYF
clone size: .; V gene: TRBV5-1; D gene: .; J gene: TRBJ2-3; CDR3 DNA: TGCGCCAGCGGTTTCGGGGGAAGCACAGATACGCAGTATTTT; CDR3 protein: CASGFGGSTDTQYF
clone size: .; V gene: TRBV30; D gene: TRBD1; J gene: TRBJ2-5; CDR3 DNA: TGTGCCTGGGGACAGGGTAAGGAGACCCAGTACTTC; CDR3 protein: CAWGQGKETQYF
clone size: .; V gene: TRBV4-3; D gene: .; J gene: TRBJ1-2; CDR3 DNA: TGCGCCAGCAGCCAAGATAGGTGGGCATCTGTGGGCTACACCTTC; CDR3 protein: CASSQDRWASVGYTF
clone size: .; V gene: TRBV2; D gene: .; J gene: TRBJ1-5; CDR3 DNA: TGTGCCAGCAGGGAGAATCAGCCCCAGCATTTT; CDR3 protein: CASRENQPQHF
clone size: .; V gene: TRBV6-5; D gene: TRBD1; J gene: TRBJ1-2; CDR3 DNA: TGTGCCAGCAGTTTCCGGGACAGGGTCTCCTTC; CDR3 protein: CASSFRDRVSF
clone size: .; V gene: TRBV7-6; D gene: .; J gene: TRBJ2-1; CDR3 DNA: TGTGCCACCTCAAGGGGCAAACCAGCATCCTACAATGAGCAGTTCTTC; CDR3 protein: CATSRGKPASYNEQFF
clone size: .; V gene: TRBV11-1; D gene: .; J gene: TRBJ1-1; CDR3 DNA: TGTGCCAGCAGCTTAGTGCGGGGGGCCCAAGCTTTCTTT; CDR3 protein: CASSLVRGAQAFF
clone size: .; V gene: TRBV6-5; D gene: TRBD2; J gene: TRBJ2-7; CDR3 DNA: TGTGCCAGCAGTTACTATGCGGGGGAAACCTACGAGCAGTACTTC; CDR3 protein: CASSYYAGETYEQYF
clone size: .; V gene: TRBV11-2; D gene: .; J gene: TRBJ2-1; CDR3 DNA: TGTGCCAGCAGCTTCAGGAGGGCCTATGAGCAGTTCTTC; CDR3 protein: CASSFRRAYEQFF